A selection of T cell receptor beta chains follows, all from one sample in a study of CD8 T cells in ankylosing spondylitis. In TCRdb, the 5' RACE reads were re-called with MiXCR into one record per CDR3 protein. The sample yields 150,000 to 200,000 distinct CDR3 sequences, 10% to 15% seen once. Sequencing input: blood, either unsorted or a sorted T cell fraction (not recorded which). Every receptor here comes from a female donor with ankylosing spondylitis or in good health (not recorded which). Both conserved end residues are part of each CDR3. D genes are given only for firm matches. The size of a clone is reported for some rows only, either as once, few or many, or as a class for expanded clones.

v_gene	j_gene	d_gene	abundance	CDR3nt	CDR3aa
TRBV25-1	TRBJ2-7	.	many	TGTGCCAGCAGGGGGACGGTTCAGGGCGAGCAGTACTTC	CASRGTVQGEQYF
TRBV4-1	TRBJ1-1	.	many	TGCGCCAGCAGCCGGAGCCCCATGAACACTGAAGCTTTCTTT	CASSRSPMNTEAFF
TRBV7-2	TRBJ2-7	.	.	TGTGCCAGCAGCTTAAGGTTTGGTAGCTCCTACGAGCAGTACTTC	CASSLRFGSSYEQYF
TRBV9	TRBJ2-3	TRBD2	many	TGTGCCAGCAGCCCGACGTGGGGACTAAGCACAGATACGCAGTATTTT	CASSPTWGLSTDTQYF
TRBV5-1	TRBJ2-5	.	many	TGCGCCAGCAGCTTGGCCGAGACCCAGTACTTC	CASSLAETQYF
TRBV11-2	TRBJ2-5	.	few	TGTGCCAGCAGCTTAAGCAGGGTTCAAGAGACCCAGTACTTC	CASSLSRVQETQYF
TRBV12-3/TRBV12-4	TRBJ1-3	.	many	TGTGCCAGCAGTACGATCGGGGCATCTGGAAACACCATATATTTT	CASSTIGASGNTIYF
TRBV28	TRBJ2-7	TRBD2	few	TGTGCCAGCAGAGGAGCGGGAGGCCCTTTCTACGAGCAGTACTTC	CASRGAGGPFYEQYF
TRBV20-1	TRBJ2-1	.	few	TGCAGTGCTAGGGGGGGAGGTCCCAATGAGCAGTTCTTC	CSARGGGPNEQFF
TRBV7-9	TRBJ2-7	TRBD2	.	TGTGCCAGCATGGGAGGGATGGGAACGGAGCAGTACTTC	CASMGGMGTEQYF
TRBV29-1	TRBJ1-5	.	many	TGCAGCGTTGAGATTGGGCCCAATCAGCCCCAGCATTTT	CSVEIGPNQPQHF
TRBV7-2	TRBJ1-6	TRBD1	many	TGTGCCAGCAGGGGACAGGGGCTACGTTCACCCCTCCACTTT	CASRGQGLRSPLHF
TRBV28	TRBJ2-2	TRBD1	many	TGTGCCAGCAGCTTACTACAGGGGGTAGGCGGGGAGCTGTTTTTT	CASSLLQGVGGELFF
TRBV6-5	TRBJ2-5	.	many	TGTGCCAGCAGTTACCCCCACACCGTAGAGACCCAGTACTTC	CASSYPHTVETQYF
TRBV19	TRBJ2-2	.	many	TGTGCCAGTAGTTCTGGCATGAACACCGGGGAGCTGTTTTTT	CASSSGMNTGELFF
TRBV6-2/TRBV6-3	TRBJ2-1	TRBD2	few	TGTGCCAGCCTCCAGGGAGGGCAGGGAGGAGCGGGTGAGCAGTTCTTC	CASLQGGQGGAGEQFF